The 27 T cell receptor beta chains below were found in one sample sequenced in a study of spatial heterogeneity in lung cancer. TCRdb ran MiXCR on the 5' RACE reads and lists one entry per CDR3 protein. The sample consists of roughly 25,000 distinct CDR3 sequences, roughly 7.2% of them appearing once. Indicated time point: sample taken at primary tumor resection. The sequencing here drew on PBMCs, taken at surgery. The receptors were sampled from a male donor with early-stage non-small cell lung cancer.

This clonotype was seen ten or more times. V gene TRBV3-1 combines with J gene TRBJ1-4; the D is unclear. CDR3 size: 18 residues. V shed 1 base and J shed 11 bases, with 26 bases lying between them. Germline CDR1 LGHDT, CDR2 YNNKEL (reference sequence). DNA of the CDR3: TGTGCCAGCAGCCAAGTAAAGTTGATGGATCTGCGAAGAAGGAAACTGTTTTTT. This codes for CASSQVKLMDLRRRKLFF.

This clonotype was found many times. This chain joins TRBV9 and TRBJ2-1; 12 positions agree with TRBD2. V trimming: 0 bases; J trimming: 9 bases; junction bases outside the gene matches: 10. Per germline, CDR1 SGDLS and CDR2 YYNGEE. The CDR3 is 17 amino acids. The CDR3: CASSVDPSGGALAEQFF. DNA of the CDR3: TGTGCCAGCAGCGTAGATCCTAGCGGGGGGGCGCTGGCTGAGCAGTTCTTC.

This clonotype came up a few times. The chain employs TRBV11-2 and TRBJ2-3, with 8 bases matching TRBD2. The germline gives CDR1 SGHAT, CDR2 FQNNGV. The CDR3 sequence is 17 residues long. Trimming removed 4 bases from V and 9 bases from J; junction bases left unmatched: 18. CDR3 residues: CASSSPGPLAGEGTQYF. In DNA form, the CDR3 reads TGTGCCAGCAGCTCCCCCGGTCCTCTAGCGGGCGAGGGCACGCAGTATTTT.

This clonotype is medium-sized within its sample. The chain has TRBV2 and TRBJ1-4; D is ambiguous. Germline lookup yields CDR1 SNHLY and CDR2 FYNNEI. The V end was cut by 4 bases, the J end by 8 bases, with 11 bases between. This CDR3 is 13 amino acids long. In DNA, the CDR3 is TGTGCCAGCAGTGGACGGGAGTGGGAAAAACTGTTTTTT. This codes for CASSGREWEKLFF.

This clonotype was picked up many times. J is TRBJ2-1 and V is TRBV11-1; 9 bases line up with TRBD1. V gave up 6 bases and J gave up 7 bases; unmatched junction bases: 10. The CDR3 is 15 amino acids. Germline CDR1 SGHAT, CDR2 FQDESV (reference sequence). The CDR3: CASSQQQGQGNEQFF. The CDR3 nucleotides read TGTGCCAGCAGTCAGCAGCAGGGACAGGGAAATGAGCAGTTCTTC.

The chain uses TRBV5-4 and TRBJ2-5, with 7 bases aligning to TRBD2. Trimming took 4 bases from V and 3 from J; bases not matched to a gene: 6. This CDR3 has 14 amino acids. CDR1 is SGHNT and CDR2 is YYREEE in the germline V gene (reference sequence). The CDR3: CASSRQSGEETQYF. CDR3 coding DNA: TGTGCCAGCAGCCGGCAGAGCGGGGAAGAGACCCAGTACTTC.

This clonotype has just a few counts. V usage is TRBV2 and J usage is TRBJ1-1, with D unresolved. V was trimmed by 8 bases and J by 1 base, leaving 11 bases between them. The CDR3 length is 13 residues. CDR1 is SNHLY, CDR2 FYNNEI, per germline. Here the CDR3 reads CASHITENTEAFF. CDR3 DNA: TGTGCCAGCCACATAACAGAGAACACTGAAGCTTTCTTT. The variable domain in full, completed from reference TRBV2 and TRBJ1-1, reads EPEVTQTPSHQVTQMGQEVILRCVPISNHLYFYWYRQILGQKVEFLVSFYNNEISEKSEIFDDQFSVERPDGSNFTLKIRSTKLEDSAMYFCASHITENTEAFFGQGTRLTVV.

The gene calls are TRBV5-1 and TRBJ1-6, with D hard to call. The CDR3 has 15 residues. Germline V gene data show CDR1 as SGHRS and CDR2 as YFSETQ. V was clipped by 1 base and J by 7 bases, with 12 bases between them. For the CDR3, the DNA is TGCGCCAGCAGCTTGTCTGGCCCTTCCAATTCACCCCTCCACTTT. As protein: CASSLSGPSNSPLHF.

At least ten counts were recorded for this clonotype. The rearrangement uses TRBV5-3 and TRBJ2-1; 7 bases fit TRBD1. TRBV5-3 is reported as an ORF; its role is uncertain. The CDR3 runs to 14 residues. The V and J ends lost 4 bases and 5 bases, in that order; junction bases with no gene match: 6. CDR3 region: CARSVTTGNNEQFF. CDR3 coding DNA: TGTGCCAGAAGCGTCACGACAGGGAACAATGAGCAGTTCTTC.

This clonotype was observed a handful of times. The chain has TRBV5-1 and TRBJ1-2; no clear D. From germline, CDR1 is SGHRS and CDR2 YFSETQ. V lost 2 bases and J lost 2, with 22 bases in between. CDR3 length: 18 amino acids. Here the CDR3 reads CASSFSHSDFGSNYGYTF. The DNA of the CDR3 is TGCGCCAGCAGCTTCAGCCACTCAGACTTTGGCTCCAACTATGGCTACACCTTC.

Many counts were recorded for this clonotype. The chain couples TRBV7-9 to TRBJ2-3; D might be TRBD2 (5 bases). Trimming pared 2 bases from V and 2 bases from J, leaving 8 bases between. The CDR3 totals 14 residues. Germline lookup yields CDR1 SEHNR and CDR2 FQNEAQ (reference sequence). CDR3 sequence: CASSLPRDTDTQYF. As DNA, the CDR3 is TGTGCCAGCAGCTTACCCCGGGACACAGATACGCAGTATTTT.

This clonotype was detected only a few times. V is TRBV28 and J is TRBJ1-2; no firm D call. The CDR3 runs 14 residues. The germline gives CDR1 MDHEN, CDR2 SYDVKM. The V and J ends lost 4 bases and 4 bases respectively, with 13 bases between them. The CDR3 DNA reads TGTGCCAGCAGTTCCCCCGCCGAGTCCTATGGCTACACCTTC. Its protein is CASSSPAESYGYTF.

Comment on this clonotype: A much larger clone lies a single base off, so this may be a read error. The gene calls are TRBV14 and TRBJ1-3; the match to TRBD1 covers 7 bases. The CDR3 consists of 15 residues. Germline V gene lookup returns CDR1 SGHDN and CDR2 FVKESK. V trimming: 7 bases; J trimming: 2 bases; junction bases outside the gene matches: 8. This CDR3 is CASNRFQGAGNTIYF. CDR3 sequence (DNA): TGTGCCAGCAACCGATTTCAGGGGGCTGGAAACACCATATATTTT.

The V call is TRBV5-1, the J call TRBJ1-4; maybe TRBD1 (5 bases). Trimming pared 3 bases from V and 15 bases from J, leaving 12 bases between. The CDR3 is made up of 11 amino acids. The germline V gene encodes CDR1 SGHRS and CDR2 YFSETQ. The CDR3 DNA reads TGCGCCAGCAGCTCGGGGGAAGCGATGTTTTTT. Protein product: CASSSGEAMFF.

A remark on this clonotype: Relative to the germline gene, one junction end is altered; a read error may explain this. The chain recombines TRBV7-7 with TRBJ2-2; D gene unclear. Germline CDR1 is SSHAT and CDR2 is FNYEAQ (reference sequence). The CDR3 loop spans 13 amino acids. Written as DNA, the CDR3 is TGTGCTAGCAGCCCCTTGAGCACCGGGGAGCTGTTTTTT. Amino acids: CASSPLSTGELFF.

This clonotype was found many times. The rearrangement links TRBV5-5 to TRBJ1-2, with D unclear. V shed 2 bases and J shed 2 bases, with 13 bases lying between them. The CDR3 has 15 amino acids. The germline gives CDR1 SGHKS, CDR2 YYEKEE (reference sequence). Here the CDR3 DNA reads TGTGCCAGCAGCTTTTCGGGCGTAGCAAACTATGGCTACACCTTC. This codes for CASSFSGVANYGYTF. The full variable domain, its missing parts supplied by reference TRBV5-5 and TRBJ1-2, is DAGVTQSPTHLIKTRGQQVTLRCSPISGHKSVSWYQQVLGQGPQFIFQYYEKEERGRGNFPDRFSARQFPNYSSELNVNALLLGDSALYLCASSFSGVANYGYTFGSGTRLTVV.

The genes are TRBV7-9 and TRBJ1-4; D remains ambiguous. There are 12 residues in the CDR3. Deletions cut 5 bases from V and 6 bases from J, with 7 bases between. The germline V gene encodes CDR1 SEHNR and CDR2 FQNEAQ (reference sequence). CDR3: CASSHRDEKLFF. CDR3 coding DNA: TGTGCCAGCAGCCACAGAGATGAAAAACTGTTTTTT.

This clonotype showed up many times. The chain recombines TRBV5-4 with TRBJ2-7; no clear D. Germline values: CDR1 SGHNT, CDR2 YYREEE (reference sequence). Between the trimmed V and J ends, which lost 2 bases and 2 bases, there was a span of 8 bases. The CDR3 loop spans 13 amino acids. As DNA, the CDR3 is TGTGCCAGCAGCTTCCGGAGAACCTACGAGCAGTACTTC. Protein sequence: CASSFRRTYEQYF.

In its sample, this clonotype was seen many times. The genes are TRBV3-1 and TRBJ1-2; tentatively, D is TRBD1 (5 bases). The CDR3 contains 17 residues. Germline CDR1 and CDR2: LGHDT and YNNKEL (reference sequence). With 0 bases removed from V and 0 bases from J, the gap between germline ends came to 14 bases. The CDR3 reads CASSQDSTGLTNYGYTF. In nucleotides, the CDR3 is TGTGCCAGCAGCCAAGATTCCACAGGCCTAACTAACTATGGCTACACCTTC.

Many counts were recorded for this clonotype. The V gene is TRBV3-1, the J gene TRBJ2-3; D uncertain. Trimming removed 0 bases at V and 4 bases at J, with 14 bases between. CDR1 is LGHDT, CDR2 YNNKEL, per germline (reference sequence). The length of the CDR3 is 16 residues. The CDR3 DNA reads as TGTGCCAGCAGCCAAGATTCGGGTATGAGGTCAGATACGCAGTATTTT. Translated: CASSQDSGMRSDTQYF.

The V call is TRBV9, the J call TRBJ2-1, with unresolved D. V was pared by 2 bases and J by 0 bases, with 12 bases between. CDR1 is SGDLS, CDR2 YYNGEE, per germline. The CDR3 runs to 16 residues. Here the CDR3 reads CASSVGLSSSYNEQFF. The CDR3 DNA reads TGTGCCAGCAGCGTGGGTCTGAGCAGCTCCTACAATGAGCAGTTCTTC.

This clonotype has more than one count but fewer than ten. This chain connects TRBV12-3 or TRBV12-4 to TRBJ2-3; no reliable D call. This CDR3 has 11 amino acids. V was clipped by 5 bases and J by 10 bases, with 10 bases between them. This chain's CDR3 is CASSAKLPQYF. The CDR3 region has the DNA TGTGCCAGCAGTGCTAAGCTTCCGCAGTATTTT.

This clonotype was recorded at least ten times. The V gene is TRBV4-1, the J gene TRBJ2-2, with TRBD1 matching 7 bases. The CDR3 is made up of 17 amino acids. V lost 3 bases, J lost 4 bases, and 11 bases stayed unmatched. The germline gives CDR1 MGHRA, CDR2 YSYEKL. CDR3 sequence reads: CASSHYGRGLLTGELFF. The CDR3 DNA is TGCGCCAGCAGCCACTACGGCAGGGGGTTACTCACCGGGGAGCTGTTTTTT.

This clonotype was counted many times. CDR3 DNA: TGTGCCAGTAGTATACCTGCTGGGTGGGGCGATGGCTACACCTTC. It codes for CASSIPAGWGDGYTF. J is TRBJ1-2 and V is TRBV19, with D tentatively TRBD1 (5 bases). The ends were cut back, 2 bases at V and 6 bases at J, with 16 bases in the middle. The CDR3 is 15 residues long. CDR1 and CDR2 from the germline V gene are LNHDA and SQIVND (reference sequence).

The chain couples TRBV28 to TRBJ2-7; D is ambiguous. The germline gives CDR1 MDHEN, CDR2 SYDVKM. V was shortened by 8 bases and J by 2 bases, with 22 bases between the two germline ends. This CDR3 comprises 16 residues. The CDR3 region is CASGQVPKSKAYEQYF. CDR3 nucleotide sequence: TGTGCCAGCGGCCAAGTCCCCAAGAGCAAAGCCTACGAGCAGTACTTC.

This clonotype qualifies as medium-sized. V and J are TRBV28 and TRBJ2-1; no firm D call. Per germline, CDR1 MDHEN and CDR2 SYDVKM. V shed 5 bases and J shed 3 bases, with 17 bases lying between them. This CDR3 has 16 amino acids. CDR3 DNA sequence: TGTGCCAGCAGTCCTTCCCCCACAACTCGCTACAATGAGCAGTTCTTC. Its protein is CASSPSPTTRYNEQFF.

This clonotype has a handful of counts. The J gene is TRBJ2-2, the V gene TRBV2; no definite D call. The ends were cut back, 7 bases at V and 1 base at J, with 10 bases in the middle. The CDR3 totals 14 residues. Per the germline V gene, CDR1 is SNHLY and CDR2 is FYNNEI. The CDR3 spells CASTFPGNTGELFF. For the CDR3, the DNA is TGTGCCAGCACCTTCCCGGGGAACACCGGGGAGCTGTTTTTT.